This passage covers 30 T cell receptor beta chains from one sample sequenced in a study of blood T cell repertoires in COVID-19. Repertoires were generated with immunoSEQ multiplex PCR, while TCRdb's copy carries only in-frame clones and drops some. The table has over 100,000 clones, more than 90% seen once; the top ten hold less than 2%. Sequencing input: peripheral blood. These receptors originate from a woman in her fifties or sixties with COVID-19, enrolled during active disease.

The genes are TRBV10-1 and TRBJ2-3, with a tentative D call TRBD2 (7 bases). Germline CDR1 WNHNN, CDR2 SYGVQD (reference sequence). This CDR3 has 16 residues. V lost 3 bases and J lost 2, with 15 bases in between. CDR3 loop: CASSEIKGGLTDTQYF. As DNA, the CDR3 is TGCGCCAGCAGTGAAATTAAGGGGGGGCTCACAGATACGCAGTATTTT.

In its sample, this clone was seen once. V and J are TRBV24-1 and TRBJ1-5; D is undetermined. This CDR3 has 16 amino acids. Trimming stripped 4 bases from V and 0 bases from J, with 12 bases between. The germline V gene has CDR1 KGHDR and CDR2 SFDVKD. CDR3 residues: CATSDPLSGSNQPQHF. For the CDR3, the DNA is TGTGCCACCAGTGACCCCCTTAGTGGTAGCAATCAGCCCCAGCATTTT.

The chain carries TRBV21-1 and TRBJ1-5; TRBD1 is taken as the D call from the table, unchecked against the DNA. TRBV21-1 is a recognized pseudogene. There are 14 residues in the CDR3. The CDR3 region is CASSYRGWDQPQHF. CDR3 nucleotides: TGTGCCAGCAGCTACAGGGGATGGGATCAGCCCCAGCATTTT.

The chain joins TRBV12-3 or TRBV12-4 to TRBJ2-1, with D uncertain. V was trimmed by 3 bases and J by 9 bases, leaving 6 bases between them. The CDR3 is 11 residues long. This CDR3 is CASSFSSEQFF. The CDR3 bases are TGTGCCAGCAGTTTTAGTTCTGAGCAGTTCTTC.

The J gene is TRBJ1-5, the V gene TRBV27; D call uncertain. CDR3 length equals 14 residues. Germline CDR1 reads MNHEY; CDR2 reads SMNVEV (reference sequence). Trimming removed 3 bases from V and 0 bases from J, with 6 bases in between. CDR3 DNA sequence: TGTGCCAGCAGTTTTTATCCTAGCAATCAGCCCCAGCATTTT. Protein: CASSFYPSNQPQHF.

The CDR3 protein is CASSLGTGDTEAFF. The CDR3 bases are TGTGCCAGCAGCTTAGGGACAGGGGATACTGAAGCTTTCTTT. The chain links TRBV7-3 to TRBJ1-1; TRBD1 matches at 10 bases. The CDR3 sequence is 14 residues long. With V trimmed by 2 bases and J by 5 bases, 2 bases remained unmatched. Germline lookup yields CDR1 SGHTA and CDR2 FQGTGA.

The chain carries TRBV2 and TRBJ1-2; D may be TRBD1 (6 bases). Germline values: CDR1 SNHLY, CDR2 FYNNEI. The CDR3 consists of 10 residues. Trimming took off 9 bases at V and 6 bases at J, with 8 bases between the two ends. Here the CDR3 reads CARGADGYTF. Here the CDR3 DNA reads TGTGCCAGGGGGGCCGATGGCTACACCTTC.

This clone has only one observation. The DNA for the CDR3 is TGTGCCAGCAGCCCGCCGGGACAGATTAACACTGAAGCTTTCTTT. Residues: CASSPPGQINTEAFF. J is TRBJ1-1 and V is TRBV5-8; 7 bases are a match to TRBD1. The CDR3 covers 15 residues. From germline, CDR1 is SGHTS and CDR2 YDEGEE. V lost 4 bases, J lost 2 bases, and 8 bases stayed unmatched.

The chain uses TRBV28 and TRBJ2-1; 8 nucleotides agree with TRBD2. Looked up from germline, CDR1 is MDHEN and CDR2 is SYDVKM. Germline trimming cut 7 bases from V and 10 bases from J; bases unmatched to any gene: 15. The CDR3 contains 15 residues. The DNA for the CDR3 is TGTGCCAGCATCGGTTCCCAAGCGGGGGATAACGAGCAGTTCTTC. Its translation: CASIGSQAGDNEQFF.

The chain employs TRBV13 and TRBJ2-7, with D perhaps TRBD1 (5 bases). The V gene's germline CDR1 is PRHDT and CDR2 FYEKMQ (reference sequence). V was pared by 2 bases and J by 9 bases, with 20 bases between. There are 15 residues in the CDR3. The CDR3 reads CASSLSGLPIEVQYV. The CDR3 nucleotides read TGTGCCAGCAGCTTATCAGGGCTCCCAATCGAGGTGCAGTACGTC.

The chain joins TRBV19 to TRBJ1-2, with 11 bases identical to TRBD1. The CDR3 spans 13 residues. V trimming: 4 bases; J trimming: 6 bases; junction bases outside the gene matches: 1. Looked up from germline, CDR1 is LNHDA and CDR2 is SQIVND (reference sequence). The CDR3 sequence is CASSTDRGHGYTF. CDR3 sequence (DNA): TGTGCCAGTAGTACGGACAGGGGGCATGGCTACACCTTC.

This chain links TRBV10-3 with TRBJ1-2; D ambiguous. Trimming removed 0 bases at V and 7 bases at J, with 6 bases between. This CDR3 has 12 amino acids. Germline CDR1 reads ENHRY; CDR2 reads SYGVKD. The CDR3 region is CAISESTGGYTF. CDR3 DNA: TGTGCCATCAGTGAGTCGACTGGTGGCTACACCTTC.

DNA of the CDR3: TGTGCCAGCAGTGACCAAACCACTTTTAGCACAGATACGCAGTATTTT. Amino acids: CASSDQTTFSTDTQYF. The V gene is TRBV6-4, the J gene TRBJ2-3; D unclear. This CDR3 is built from 16 residues. Germline V gives CDR1 MRHNA, CDR2 SNTAGT. V dropped 2 bases and J dropped 0 bases, with 12 bases sitting between them.

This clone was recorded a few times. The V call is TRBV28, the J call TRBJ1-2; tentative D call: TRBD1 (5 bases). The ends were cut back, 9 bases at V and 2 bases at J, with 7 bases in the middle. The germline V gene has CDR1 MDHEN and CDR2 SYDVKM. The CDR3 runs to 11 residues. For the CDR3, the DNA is TGTGCCAGTAGACAGAACTATGGCTACACCTTC. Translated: CASRQNYGYTF.

The CDR3 spells CASSRQGAGNTIYF. The CDR3, as DNA: TGTGCCAGCAGTAGACAGGGAGCTGGAAACACCATATATTTT. The chain has TRBV6-5 and TRBJ1-3; the match to TRBD1 covers 7 bases. The CDR3 has 14 residues. Germline CDR1 and CDR2: MNHEY and SVGAGI. J was trimmed by 2 bases and V by 5 bases; bases with no gene match: 3.

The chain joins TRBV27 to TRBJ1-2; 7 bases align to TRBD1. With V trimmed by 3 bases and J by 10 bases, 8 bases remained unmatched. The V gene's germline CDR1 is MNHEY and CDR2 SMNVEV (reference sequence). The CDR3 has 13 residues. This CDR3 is CASSFGTAYDYTF. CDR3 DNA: TGTGCCAGCAGTTTCGGGACAGCTTACGACTACACCTTC.

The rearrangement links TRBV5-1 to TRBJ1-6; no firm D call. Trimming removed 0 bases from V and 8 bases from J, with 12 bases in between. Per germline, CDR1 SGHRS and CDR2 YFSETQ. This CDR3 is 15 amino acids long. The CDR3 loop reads CASSLEPREDSPLHF. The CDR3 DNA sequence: TGCGCCAGCAGCTTGGAACCCCGGGAGGATTCACCCCTCCACTTT.

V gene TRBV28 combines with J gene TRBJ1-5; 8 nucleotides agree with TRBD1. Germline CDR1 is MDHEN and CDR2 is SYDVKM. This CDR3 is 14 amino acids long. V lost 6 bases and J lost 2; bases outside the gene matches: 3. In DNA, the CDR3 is TGTGCCAGCAGACAGGGACAGGGCAATCAGCCCCAGCATTTT. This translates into CASRQGQGNQPQHF.

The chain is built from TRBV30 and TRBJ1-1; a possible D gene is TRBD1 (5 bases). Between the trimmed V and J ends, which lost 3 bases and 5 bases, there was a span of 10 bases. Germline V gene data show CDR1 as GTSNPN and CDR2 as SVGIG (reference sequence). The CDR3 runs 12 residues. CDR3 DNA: TGTGCCTGGAGCTCAACAGGAACTGAAGCTTTCTTT. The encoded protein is CAWSSTGTEAFF. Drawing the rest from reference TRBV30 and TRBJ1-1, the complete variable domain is SQTIHQWPATLVQPVGSPLSLECTVEGTSNPNLYWYRQAAGRGLQLLFYSVGIGQISSEVPQNLSASRPQDRQFILSSKKLLLSDSGFYLCAWSSTGTEAFFGQGTRLTVV.

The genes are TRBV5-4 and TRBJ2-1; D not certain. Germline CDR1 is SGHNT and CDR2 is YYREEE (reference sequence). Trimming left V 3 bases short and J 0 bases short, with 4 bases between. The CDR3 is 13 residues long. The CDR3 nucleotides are TGTGCCAGCAGCTCGAGCTCCTACAATGAGCAGTTCTTC. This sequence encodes CASSSSSYNEQFF.

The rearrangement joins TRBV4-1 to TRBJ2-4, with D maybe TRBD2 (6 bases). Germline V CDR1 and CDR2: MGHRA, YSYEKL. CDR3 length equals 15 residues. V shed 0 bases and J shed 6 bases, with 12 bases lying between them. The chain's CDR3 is CASSQDRGWGNIQYF. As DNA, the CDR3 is TGCGCCAGCAGCCAAGATCGGGGGTGGGGAAACATTCAGTACTTC.

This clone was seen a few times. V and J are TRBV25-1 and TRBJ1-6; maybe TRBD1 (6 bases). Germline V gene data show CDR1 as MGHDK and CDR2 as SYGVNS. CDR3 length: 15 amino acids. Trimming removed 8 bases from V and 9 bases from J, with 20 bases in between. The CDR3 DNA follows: TGTGCCAGCCCCCGATTTGGACGAGGGGGTTCACCCCTCCACTTT. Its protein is CASPRFGRGGSPLHF.

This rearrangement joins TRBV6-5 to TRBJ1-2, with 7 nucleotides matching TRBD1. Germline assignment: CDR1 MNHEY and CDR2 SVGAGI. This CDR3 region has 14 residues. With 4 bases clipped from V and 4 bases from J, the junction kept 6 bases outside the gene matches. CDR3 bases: TGTGCCAGCAGTTGGGGGACAGCCAGCTATGGCTACACCTTC. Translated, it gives CASSWGTASYGYTF.

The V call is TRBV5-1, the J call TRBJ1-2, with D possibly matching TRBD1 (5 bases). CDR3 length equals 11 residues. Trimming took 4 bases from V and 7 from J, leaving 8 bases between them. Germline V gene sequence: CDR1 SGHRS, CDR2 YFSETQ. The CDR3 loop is CASSLQGGYTF. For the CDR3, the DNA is TGCGCCAGCAGCCTCCAGGGTGGCTACACCTTC.

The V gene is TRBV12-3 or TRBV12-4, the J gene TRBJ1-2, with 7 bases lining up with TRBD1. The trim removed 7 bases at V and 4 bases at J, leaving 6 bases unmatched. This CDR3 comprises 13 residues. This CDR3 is CASIQRQGYGYTF. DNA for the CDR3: TGTGCCAGCATCCAGAGACAGGGCTATGGCTACACCTTC.

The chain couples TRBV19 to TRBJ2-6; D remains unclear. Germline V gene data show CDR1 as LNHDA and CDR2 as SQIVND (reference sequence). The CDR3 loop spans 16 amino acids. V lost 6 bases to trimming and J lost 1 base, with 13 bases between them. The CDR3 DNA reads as TGTGCCAGTAGCCCAGACACTCTTTCTGGGGCCAACGTCCTGACTTTC. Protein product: CASSPDTLSGANVLTF.

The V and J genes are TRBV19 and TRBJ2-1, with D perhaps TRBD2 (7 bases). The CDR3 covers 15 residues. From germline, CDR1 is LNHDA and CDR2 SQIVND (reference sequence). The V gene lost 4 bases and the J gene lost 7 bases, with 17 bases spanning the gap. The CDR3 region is CASSRDGGLGNEQFF. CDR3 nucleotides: TGTGCCAGTAGTAGGGACGGGGGGCTAGGGAATGAGCAGTTCTTC.

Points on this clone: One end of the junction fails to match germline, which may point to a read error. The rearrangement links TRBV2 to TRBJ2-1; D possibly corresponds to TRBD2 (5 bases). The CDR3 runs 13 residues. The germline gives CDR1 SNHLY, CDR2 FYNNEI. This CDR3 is CASSAPGYSEQFF. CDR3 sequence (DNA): TGTGCCAGCAGTGCCCCGGGGTACAGTGAGCAGTTCTTC.

This chain's CDR3 is CASSFYTTDTQYF. For the CDR3, the DNA is TGTGCCAGCAGTTTTTACACCACAGATACGCAGTATTTT. This chain uses TRBV27 with TRBJ2-3; no reliable D call. The germline CDR1 and CDR2 sequences are MNHEY and SMNVEV (reference sequence). V gave up 3 bases and J gave up 2 bases, with 6 bases separating them. The CDR3 loop spans 13 amino acids.

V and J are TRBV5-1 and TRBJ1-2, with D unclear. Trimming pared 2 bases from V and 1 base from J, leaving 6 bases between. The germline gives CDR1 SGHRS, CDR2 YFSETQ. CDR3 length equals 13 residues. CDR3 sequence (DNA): TGCGCCAGCAGCTTCAACAATAACTATGGCTACACCTTC. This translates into CASSFNNNYGYTF.